These 5 T cell receptor beta chains share one sample of origin, sequenced in a study of cytomegalovirus exposure and HLA in healthy donors. Profiled with immunoSEQ multiplex PCR; TCRdb holds only in-frame clones, not every one. This sample has roughly 180,000 clones; roughly 80% occur once, and the top ten carry approximately 7%. Material: PBMCs. The receptors derive from a man aged 18-30 years in good health and CMV-seropositive.

This chain joins TRBV9 and TRBJ1-4; 12 bases align to TRBD1. The V segment lost 0 bases and the J segment 7 bases; nucleotides outside the gene matches: 10. CDR3 length: 18 residues. Looked up from germline, CDR1 is SGDLS and CDR2 is YYNGEE. CDR3 protein: CASSVAAGTGGEGEKLFF. The CDR3 nucleotides read TGTGCCAGCAGCGTAGCAGCCGGGACAGGGGGCGAAGGTGAAAAACTGTTTTTT.

The chain couples TRBV6-6 to TRBJ2-3, with TRBD1 matching over 8 bases. The CDR3 extends over 12 amino acids. Germline V CDR1 and CDR2: MNHNY, SVGAGI (reference sequence). V was clipped by 6 bases and J by 13 bases; unmatched bases: 9. DNA of the CDR3: TGTGCCAGCAGATACGGACAGGGTGAGGAGTATTTT. Protein: CASRYGQGEEYF.

This clone has just a few counts. The chain is built from TRBV28 and TRBJ1-1; a weak D match, TRBD1 (6 bases). With 9 bases removed from V and 2 bases from J, the gap between germline ends came to 10 bases. Per the germline V gene, CDR1 is MDHEN and CDR2 is SYDVKM. CDR3 size: 12 residues. The CDR3 nucleotides read TGTGCCAGTTGGACAGCTAACACTGAAGCTTTCTTT. This translates into CASWTANTEAFF.

This clone was detected only once. The chain employs TRBV9 and TRBJ2-1, with TRBD1 identical over 12 bases. The ends lost 3 bases at V and 3 bases at J; junction bases unmatched: 10. This CDR3 region has 18 residues. Germline V CDR1 and CDR2: SGDLS, YYNGEE. CDR3 sequence (DNA): TGTGCCAGCAGCGGGGACAGGGGGCGTTTCTTCGGCTACAATGAGCAGTTCTTC. This sequence encodes CASSGDRGRFFGYNEQFF.

The gene calls are TRBV11-2 and TRBJ2-7, with D perhaps matching TRBD2 (5 bases). The length of the CDR3 is 16 residues. V was pared by 6 bases and J by 2 bases, with 20 bases between. Per the germline V gene, CDR1 is SGHAT and CDR2 is FQNNGV. Here the CDR3 DNA reads TGTGCCAGCAGTAACGCCGTTGGGAGAACCACCTACGAGCAGTACTTC. Amino acid sequence: CASSNAVGRTTYEQYF.